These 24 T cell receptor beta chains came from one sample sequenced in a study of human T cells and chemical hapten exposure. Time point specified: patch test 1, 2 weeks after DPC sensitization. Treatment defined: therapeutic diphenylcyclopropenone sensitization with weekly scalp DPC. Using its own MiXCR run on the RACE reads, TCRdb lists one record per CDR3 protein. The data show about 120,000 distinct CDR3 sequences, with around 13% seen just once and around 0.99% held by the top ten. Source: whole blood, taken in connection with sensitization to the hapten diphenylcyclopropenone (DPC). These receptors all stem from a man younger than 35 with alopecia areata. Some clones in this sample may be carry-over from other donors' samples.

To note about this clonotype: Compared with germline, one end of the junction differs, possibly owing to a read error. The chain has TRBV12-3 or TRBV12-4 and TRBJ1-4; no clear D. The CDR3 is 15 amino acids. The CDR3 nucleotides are TGTGCCAGCAGTTTAAGGATTGGCTTTAATGAAGAACTGTTTTTT. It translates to CASSLRIGFNEELFF.

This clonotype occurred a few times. The CDR3 DNA is TGTGCCAGCCGCTCCCTCAGGGCCGGCAGCGGAAAACTGTTTTTT. It encodes CASRSLRAGSGKLFF. The chain uses TRBV11-2 and TRBJ1-4, with D possibly being TRBD1 (5 bases). Germline CDR1 SGHAT, CDR2 FQNNGV. V was pared by 8 bases and J by 10 bases, with 23 bases between. CDR3 length equals 15 residues.

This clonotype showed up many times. The CDR3 here is CASSLARTGGYTEAFF. CDR3 sequence (DNA): TGTGCCAGCAGTTTAGCACGGACAGGGGGCTATACTGAAGCTTTCTTT. The V gene is TRBV12-3 or TRBV12-4, the J gene TRBJ1-1; 11 bases agree with TRBD1. Trimming at V came to 0 bases and at J to 5 bases, leaving 5 bases not matched to a gene. The CDR3 loop spans 16 amino acids.

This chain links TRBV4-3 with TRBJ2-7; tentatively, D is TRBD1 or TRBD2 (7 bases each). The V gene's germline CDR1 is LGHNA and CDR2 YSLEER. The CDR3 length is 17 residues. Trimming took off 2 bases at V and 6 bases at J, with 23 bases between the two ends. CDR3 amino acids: CASSQTPWEGTASEQYF. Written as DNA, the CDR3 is TGCGCCAGCAGCCAAACCCCATGGGAGGGGACAGCCAGCGAGCAGTACTTC.

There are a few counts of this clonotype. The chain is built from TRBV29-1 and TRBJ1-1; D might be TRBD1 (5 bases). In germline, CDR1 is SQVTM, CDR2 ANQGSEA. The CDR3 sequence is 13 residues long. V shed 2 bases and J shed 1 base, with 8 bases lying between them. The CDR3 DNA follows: TGCAGCGTTGAAACAGGAGGGAACACTGAAGCTTTCTTT. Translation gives CSVETGGNTEAFF. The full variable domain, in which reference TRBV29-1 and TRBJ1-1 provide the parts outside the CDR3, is SAVISQKPSRDICQRGTSLTIQCQVDSQVTMMFWYRQQPGQSLTLIATANQGSEATYESGFVIDKFPISRPNLTFSTLTVSNMSPEDSSIYLCSVETGGNTEAFFGQGTRLTVV.

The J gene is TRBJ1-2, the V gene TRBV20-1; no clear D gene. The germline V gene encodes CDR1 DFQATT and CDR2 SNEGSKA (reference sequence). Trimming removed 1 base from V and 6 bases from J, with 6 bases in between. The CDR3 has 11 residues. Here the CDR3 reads CSARATNGYTF. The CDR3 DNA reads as TGCAGTGCTAGAGCTACGAATGGCTACACCTTC.

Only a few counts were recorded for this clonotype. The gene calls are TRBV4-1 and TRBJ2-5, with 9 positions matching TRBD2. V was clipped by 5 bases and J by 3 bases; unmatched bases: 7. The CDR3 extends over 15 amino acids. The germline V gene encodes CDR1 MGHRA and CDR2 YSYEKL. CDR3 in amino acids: CASSNQGLAKETQYF. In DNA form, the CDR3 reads TGCGCCAGCAGCAACCAGGGACTAGCAAAAGAGACCCAGTACTTC.

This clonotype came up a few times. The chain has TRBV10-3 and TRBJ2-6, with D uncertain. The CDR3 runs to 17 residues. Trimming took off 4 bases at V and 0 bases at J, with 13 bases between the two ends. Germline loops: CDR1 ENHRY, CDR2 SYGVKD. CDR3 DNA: TGTGCCATCAGTGGCAGGCTCCTCTACTCTGGGGCCAACGTCCTGACTTTC. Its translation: CAISGRLLYSGANVLTF.

For the CDR3, the DNA is TGCAGTGCTCGTCCCCAGGCGGATCACACCGGGGAGCTGTTTTTT. Its translation: CSARPQADHTGELFF. V is TRBV20-1 and J is TRBJ2-2; D unresolved. Trimming shortened V by 5 bases and J by 3 bases, and 16 bases separated the two germline ends. The length of the CDR3 is 15 residues. Germline CDR1 is DFQATT and CDR2 is SNEGSKA (reference sequence).

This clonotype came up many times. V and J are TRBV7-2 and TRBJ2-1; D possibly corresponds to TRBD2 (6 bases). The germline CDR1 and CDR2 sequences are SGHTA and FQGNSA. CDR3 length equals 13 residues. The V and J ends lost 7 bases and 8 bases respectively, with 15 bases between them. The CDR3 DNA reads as TGTGCCAGCAACGGGGGAGCGTTTGATGAGCAGTTCTTC. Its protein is CASNGGAFDEQFF.

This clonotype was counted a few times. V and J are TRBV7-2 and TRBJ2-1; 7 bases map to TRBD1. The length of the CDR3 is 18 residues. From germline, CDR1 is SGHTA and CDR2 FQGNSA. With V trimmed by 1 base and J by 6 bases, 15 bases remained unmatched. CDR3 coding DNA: TGTGCCAGCAGCTTAGTATTCGCCAGGGGGAATTTGGGCAATGAGCAGTTCTTC. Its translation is CASSLVFARGNLGNEQFF.

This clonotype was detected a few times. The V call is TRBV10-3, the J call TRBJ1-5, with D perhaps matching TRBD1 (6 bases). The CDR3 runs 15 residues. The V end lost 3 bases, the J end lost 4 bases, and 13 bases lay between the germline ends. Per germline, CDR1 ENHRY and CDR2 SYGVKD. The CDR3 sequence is CAISDQGQSNQPQHF. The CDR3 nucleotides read TGTGCCATCAGTGACCAAGGACAGTCAAATCAGCCCCAGCATTTT.

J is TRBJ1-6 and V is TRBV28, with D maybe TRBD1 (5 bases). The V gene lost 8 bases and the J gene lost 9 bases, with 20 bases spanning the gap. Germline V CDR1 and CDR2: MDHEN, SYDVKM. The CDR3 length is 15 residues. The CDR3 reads CASSEGYGDFSPLHF. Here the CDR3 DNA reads TGTGCCAGCTCTGAGGGGTACGGTGATTTTTCACCCCTCCACTTT.

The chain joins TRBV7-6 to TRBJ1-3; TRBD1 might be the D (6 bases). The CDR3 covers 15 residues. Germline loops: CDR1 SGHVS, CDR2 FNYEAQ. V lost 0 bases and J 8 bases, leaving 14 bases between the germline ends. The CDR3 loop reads CASSLAPGQWDTIYF. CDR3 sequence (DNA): TGTGCCAGCAGCTTAGCGCCCGGACAGTGGGACACCATATATTTT.

CDR3 protein: CASSYPRQGRAATNEKLFF. DNA of the CDR3: TGTGCCAGCAGTTACCCACGCCAGGGGAGGGCCGCAACTAATGAAAAACTGTTTTTT. The genes are TRBV6-6 and TRBJ1-4; D may be TRBD1 (6 bases). Trimming pared 2 bases from V and 0 bases from J, leaving 19 bases between. This CDR3 comprises 19 residues. Germline values: CDR1 MNHNY, CDR2 SVGAGI (reference sequence).

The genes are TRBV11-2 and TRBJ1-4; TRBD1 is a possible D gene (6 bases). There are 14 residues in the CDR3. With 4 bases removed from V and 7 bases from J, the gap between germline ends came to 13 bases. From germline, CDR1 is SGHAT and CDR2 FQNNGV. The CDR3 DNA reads TGTGCCAGCAGCTGGGACATGGCTCGTGAAAAACTGTTTTTT. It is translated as CASSWDMAREKLFF. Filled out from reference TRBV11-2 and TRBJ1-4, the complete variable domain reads EAGVAQSPRYKIIEKRQSVAFWCNPISGHATLYWYQQILGQGPKLLIQFQNNGVVDDSQLPKDRFSAERLKGVDSTLKIQPAKLEDSAVYLCASSWDMAREKLFFGSGTQLSVL.

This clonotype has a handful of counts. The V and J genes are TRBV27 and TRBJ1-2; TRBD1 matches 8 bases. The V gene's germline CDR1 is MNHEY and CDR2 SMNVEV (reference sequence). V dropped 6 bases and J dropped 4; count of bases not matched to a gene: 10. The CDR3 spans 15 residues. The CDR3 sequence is CASREGQGGGYGYTF. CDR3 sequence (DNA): TGTGCCAGCAGGGAAGGACAGGGTGGTGGCTATGGCTACACCTTC.

The CDR3 nucleotides read TGCGCCAGCAGAGCGGGGGTAGCAAGTAATTCACCCCTCCACTTT. The encoded protein is CASRAGVASNSPLHF. The J gene is TRBJ1-6, the V gene TRBV5-1, with a possible D match to TRBD1 (5 bases). Trimming pared 5 bases from V and 6 bases from J, leaving 15 bases between. The CDR3 extends over 15 amino acids. Germline loops: CDR1 SGHRS, CDR2 YFSETQ.

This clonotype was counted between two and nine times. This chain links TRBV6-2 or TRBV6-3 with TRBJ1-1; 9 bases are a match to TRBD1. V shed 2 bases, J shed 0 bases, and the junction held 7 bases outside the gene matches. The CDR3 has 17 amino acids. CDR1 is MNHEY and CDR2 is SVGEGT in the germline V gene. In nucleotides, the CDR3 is TGTGCCAGCAGTTACCGGGGACAGGGATGGGTGAACACTGAAGCTTTCTTT. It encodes CASSYRGQGWVNTEAFF.

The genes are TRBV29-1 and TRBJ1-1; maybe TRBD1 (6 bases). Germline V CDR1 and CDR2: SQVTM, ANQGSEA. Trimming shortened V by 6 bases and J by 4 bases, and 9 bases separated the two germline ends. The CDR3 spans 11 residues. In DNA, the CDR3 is TGCAGCGTGGGGGCGCGCACTGAAGCTTTCTTT. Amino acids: CSVGARTEAFF.

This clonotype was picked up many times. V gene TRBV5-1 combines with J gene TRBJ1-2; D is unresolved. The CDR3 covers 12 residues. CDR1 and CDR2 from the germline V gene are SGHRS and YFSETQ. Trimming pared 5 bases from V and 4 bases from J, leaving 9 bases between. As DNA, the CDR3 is TGCGCCAGCAGTTCAGGTTTCTATGGCTACACCTTC. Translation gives CASSSGFYGYTF. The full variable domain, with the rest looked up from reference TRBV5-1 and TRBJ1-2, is KAGVTQTPRYLIKTRGQQVTLSCSPISGHRSVSWYQQTPGQGLQFLFEYFSETQRNKGNFPGRFSGRQFSNSRSEMNVSTLELGDSALYLCASSSGFYGYTFGSGTRLTVV.

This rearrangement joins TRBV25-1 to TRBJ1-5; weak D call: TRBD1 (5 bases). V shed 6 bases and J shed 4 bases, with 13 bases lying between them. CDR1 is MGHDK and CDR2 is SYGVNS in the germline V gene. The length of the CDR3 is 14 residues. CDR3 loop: CASSAGLGNQPQHF. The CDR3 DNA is TGTGCCAGCAGCGCGGGACTGGGGAATCAGCCCCAGCATTTT.

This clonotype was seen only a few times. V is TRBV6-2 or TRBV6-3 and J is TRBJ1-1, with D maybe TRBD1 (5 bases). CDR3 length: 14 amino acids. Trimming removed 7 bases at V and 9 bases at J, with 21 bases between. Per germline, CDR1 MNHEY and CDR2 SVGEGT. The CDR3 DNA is TGTGCCAGCACTGATTTTAAGGGGCCAAATAAAGCTTTCTTT. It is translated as CASTDFKGPNKAFF.

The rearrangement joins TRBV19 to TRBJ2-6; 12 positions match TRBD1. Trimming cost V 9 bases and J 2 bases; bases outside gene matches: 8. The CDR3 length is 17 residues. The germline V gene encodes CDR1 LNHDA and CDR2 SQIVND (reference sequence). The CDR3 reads CASRTGTGGTGANVLTF. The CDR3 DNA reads TGTGCCAGCAGAACCGGGACAGGGGGCACTGGGGCCAACGTCCTGACTTTC. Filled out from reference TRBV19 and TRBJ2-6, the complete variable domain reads DGGITQSPKYLFRKEGQNVTLSCEQNLNHDAMYWYRQDPGQGLRLIYYSQIVNDFQKGDIAEGYSVSREKKESFPLTVTSAQKNPTAFYLCASRTGTGGTGANVLTFGAGSRLTVL.